The sequence of this T cell receptor (beta chain) was determined in a study of blood T cell repertoires in COVID-19. Study-level information: Samples representing acute and convalescent COVID-19 were sourced from the United States, Italy and Spain. T cells, B-cell-depleted T cells, or PBMCs provided the cDNA or gDNA that served as material.

Study processing details: Reference gene primer amplification yielded estimated nucleated cell counts. Using immunoSEQ multiplex PCR, the repertoire was profiled, and TCRdb retains in-frame clones only, with some absent. V and J calls and clone size are those listed in that table; D and trimming were worked out from the DNA. The sample has about 130,000 clones; almost 85% are singletons. The germline gives CDR1 SGHRS, CDR2 YFSETQ. The V segment lost 3 bases and the J segment 2 bases; nucleotides outside the gene matches: 7. The CDR3 spans 16 residues. Sequencing input: peripheral blood. The V and J genes are TRBV5-1 and TRBJ2-2; TRBD1 agrees at 7 bases. This receptor was obtained from a man aged 55 to 69 with acute or convalescent COVID-19. The CDR3 region is CASSWGTEINTGELFF. DNA of the CDR3: TGCGCCAGCAGCTGGGGGACAGAAATTAACACCGGGGAGCTGTTTTTT. Together with reference TRBV5-1 and TRBJ2-2, the CDR3 gives the full variable domain: KAGVTQTPRYLIKTRGQQVTLSCSPISGHRSVSWYQQTPGQGLQFLFEYFSETQRNKGNFPGRFSGRQFSNSRSEMNVSTLELGDSALYLCASSWGTEINTGELFFGEGSRLTVL.